This TCR beta chain was sequenced in a study of siplizumab effects on memory and regulatory T cells. Points from the study as a whole: No assignable naive or memory phenotype existed for roughly 80-97% of proliferating CD4+ or CD8+ clones.

It was approximately 99,000 TCR templates that were assayed per sample. Produced via immunoSEQ multiplex PCR; TCRdb's table is partial and in-frame only. Here the sample spans 45,000 to 60,000 clones, about 90% being singletons. As to this clone: Antigen: not known.

This TCR derives from a human donor in good health. The sequenced material came from naive CD8+ T cells sorted from blood.

CDR3 DNA sequence: TGTGCCAGCAGCTTAAGGGAAGACCTTCGGGCCACTGAAGCTTTCTTT. It yields the protein CASSLREDLRATEAFF. V usage is TRBV7-2 and J usage is TRBJ1-1; no definite D call. The germline V gene encodes CDR1 SGHTA and CDR2 FQGNSA. CDR3 length equals 16 residues. V was cut by 2 bases and J by 4 bases, with 17 bases left in between.